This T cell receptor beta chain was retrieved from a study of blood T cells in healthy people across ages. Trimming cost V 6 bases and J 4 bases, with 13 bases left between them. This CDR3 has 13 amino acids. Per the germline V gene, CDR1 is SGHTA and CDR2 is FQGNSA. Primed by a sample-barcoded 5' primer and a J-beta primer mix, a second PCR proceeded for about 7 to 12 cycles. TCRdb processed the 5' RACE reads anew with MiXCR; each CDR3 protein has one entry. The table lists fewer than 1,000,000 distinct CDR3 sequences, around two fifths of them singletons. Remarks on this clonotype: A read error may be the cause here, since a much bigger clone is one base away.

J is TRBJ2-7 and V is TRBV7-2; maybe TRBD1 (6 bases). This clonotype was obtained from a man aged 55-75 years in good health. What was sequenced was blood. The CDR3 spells CTSRTGLGYEQYF. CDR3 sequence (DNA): TGTACCAGCAGGACAGGTCTTGGATACGAGCAGTACTTC.